Following are 11 T cell receptor beta chains from one sample sequenced in a study of cytomegalovirus exposure and HLA in healthy donors. The PCR was carried out with 60 Vbeta primers and 13 Jbeta primers. Profiled with immunoSEQ multiplex PCR; TCRdb holds only in-frame clones, not every one. The sample has 200,000 to 250,000 clones. Sequencing was performed on PBMCs. Source of these receptors: a girl aged 2 to 10 in good health and CMV-seropositive.

The V and J genes are TRBV18 and TRBJ2-3; no reliable D call. The germline CDR1 and CDR2 sequences are KGHSH and LQKENI. The CDR3 runs to 16 residues. V was clipped by 3 bases and J by 1 base, with 14 bases between them. CDR3: CASSPTAVSGTDTQYF. In DNA form, the CDR3 reads TGTGCCAGCTCACCGACCGCAGTCAGCGGCACAGATACGCAGTATTTT.

The J gene is TRBJ2-1, the V gene TRBV19, with 8 nucleotides matching TRBD2. Germline V CDR1 and CDR2: LNHDA, SQIVND (reference sequence). This CDR3 is built from 19 residues. Trimming at V came to 8 bases and at J to 0 bases, leaving 18 bases not matched to a gene. The CDR3 nucleotides are TGTGCCAGTCCTCCGGGGGGGCGTAACCCCCTTAGCTCCTACAATGAGCAGTTCTTC. Translation: CASPPGGRNPLSSYNEQFF.

The genes are TRBV11-2 and TRBJ1-2; 8 bases are shared with TRBD1. The trim removed 7 bases at V and 8 bases at J, leaving 12 bases unmatched. The CDR3 sequence is 14 residues long. Germline V gene data show CDR1 as SGHAT and CDR2 as FQNNGV. The CDR3: CASTPGTGLGGYTF. Written as DNA, the CDR3 is TGTGCCAGCACCCCCGGGACAGGACTGGGCGGCTACACCTTC.

The CDR3 bases are TGTGCCAGCAGACCCCTAGCGGGAGACGCCGGGGAGCTGTTTTTT. It encodes CASRPLAGDAGELFF. The chain couples TRBV9 to TRBJ2-2, with 10 bases fitting TRBD2. Germline trimming cut 5 bases from V and 6 bases from J; bases unmatched to any gene: 7. Germline-derived CDR1 and CDR2 are SGDLS and YYNGEE. The CDR3 has 15 amino acids.

The V gene is TRBV29-1, the J gene TRBJ2-5; perhaps TRBD1 as D (6 bases). The end of the DNA is better explained by TRBJ2-7, so the J call may be wrong. CDR1 SQVTM and CDR2 ANQGSEA come from the germline V gene. The CDR3 contains 12 residues. The CDR3 region is CSVGGQGYEQYF. The CDR3 region has the DNA TGCAGCGTTGGGGGGCAGGGGTACGAGCAGTACTTC.

The chain links TRBV19 to TRBJ2-3, with D unclear. The CDR3 consists of 13 residues. Germline values: CDR1 LNHDA, CDR2 SQIVND (reference sequence). V gave up 8 bases and J gave up 0 bases, with 9 bases separating them. CDR3 nucleotide sequence: TGTGCCAGTTCTGCCCAGAGCACAGATACGCAGTATTTT. Translated: CASSAQSTDTQYF. The whole variable domain, remainder taken from reference TRBV19 and TRBJ2-3, is DGGITQSPKYLFRKEGQNVTLSCEQNLNHDAMYWYRQDPGQGLRLIYYSQIVNDFQKGDIAEGYSVSREKKESFPLTVTSAQKNPTAFYLCASSAQSTDTQYFGPGTRLTVL.

The chain carries TRBV4-2 and TRBJ2-7; no clear D gene. CDR1 and CDR2 from the germline V gene are LGHNA and YNFKEQ. The CDR3 runs to 14 residues. Trimming left V 2 bases short and J 4 bases short, with 12 bases between. As DNA, the CDR3 is TGTGCCAGCAGCCAACTTGGCCCTCCTTACGAGCAGTACTTC. As protein: CASSQLGPPYEQYF.

This chain uses TRBV6-1 with TRBJ2-7, with D possibly TRBD2 on 6 matching bases. Trimming shortened V by 4 bases and J by 2 bases, and 9 bases separated the two germline ends. The CDR3 consists of 13 residues. Germline-derived CDR1 and CDR2 are MNHNS and SASEGT. The chain's CDR3 is CASSVLAPYEQYF. Written as DNA, the CDR3 is TGTGCCAGCAGTGTACTAGCCCCCTACGAGCAGTACTTC.

The V and J genes are TRBV6-4 and TRBJ2-1; a weak D match, TRBD2 (6 bases). This CDR3 spans 13 amino acids. Germline lookup yields CDR1 MRHNA and CDR2 SNTAGT. V dropped 6 bases and J dropped 3 bases, with 9 bases sitting between them. CDR3 in amino acids: CASRGGDYNEQFF. CDR3 nucleotides: TGTGCCAGCAGAGGAGGGGACTACAATGAGCAGTTCTTC.

The gene calls are TRBV6-1 and TRBJ2-3; TRBD2 might be the D (6 bases). The CDR3 spans 16 residues. The V end lost 4 bases, the J end lost 6 bases, and 20 bases lay between the germline ends. The germline CDR1 and CDR2 sequences are MNHNS and SASEGT. CDR3 sequence: CASSGGTPGVTDTQYF. In DNA form, the CDR3 reads TGTGCCAGCAGTGGAGGGACTCCTGGGGTAACTGATACGCAGTATTTT.

The genes are TRBV6-4 and TRBJ1-1; D is uncertain. V shed 5 bases and J shed 3 bases, with 13 bases lying between them. CDR3 length: 14 amino acids. In germline, CDR1 is MRHNA, CDR2 SNTAGT. DNA of the CDR3: TGTGCCAGCAGTAGCTCAGGAGGAGACACTGAAGCTTTCTTT. It encodes CASSSSGGDTEAFF.